The 18 T cell receptor beta chains below all came from one sample that was sequenced in a study of OX40 agonist ivuxolimab in advanced cancers. Repertoires were generated with immunoSEQ multiplex PCR, while TCRdb's copy carries only in-frame clones and drops some. The sample lists around 68,000 clones, around 93% occurring once. The sample was CD4+ or CD8+ T cells sorted from blood, taken in a trial of the OX40 agonist ivuxolimab. The source of these receptors is an adult with an advanced solid tumor such as melanoma, head and neck, liver or kidney cancer.

This chain joins TRBV18 and TRBJ2-7; TRBD2 aligns across 8 bases. CDR3 length: 15 residues. Germline V lookup: CDR1 KGHSH, CDR2 LQKENI. V gave up 2 bases and J gave up 0 bases; unmatched junction bases: 3. The CDR3: CASSPVGGGSYEQYF. DNA for the CDR3: TGTGCCAGCTCACCAGTCGGGGGGGGCTCCTACGAGCAGTACTTC.

The chain carries TRBV19 and TRBJ1-3, with 8 bases fitting TRBD1. This CDR3 is built from 15 residues. V shed 7 bases, J shed 0 bases, and the junction held 5 bases outside the gene matches. Germline values: CDR1 LNHDA, CDR2 SQIVND (reference sequence). The CDR3 DNA is TGTGCCAGTATCGACAGGGGCCCCTCTGGAAACACCATATATTTT. Amino acid sequence: CASIDRGPSGNTIYF.

This chain links TRBV5-1 with TRBJ2-5, with D possibly being TRBD1 (5 bases). Germline lookup yields CDR1 SGHRS and CDR2 YFSETQ. Trimming shortened V by 4 bases and J by 2 bases, and 15 bases separated the two germline ends. The CDR3 contains 15 residues. The CDR3 DNA reads TGCGCCAGCAGCGTGGGTGGGGCAGCACAAGAGACCCAGTACTTC. It is translated as CASSVGGAAQETQYF. Together with reference TRBV5-1 and TRBJ2-5, the CDR3 gives the full variable domain: KAGVTQTPRYLIKTRGQQVTLSCSPISGHRSVSWYQQTPGQGLQFLFEYFSETQRNKGNFPGRFSGRQFSNSRSEMNVSTLELGDSALYLCASSVGGAAQETQYFGPGTRLLVL.

This chain links TRBV9 with TRBJ2-1, with TRBD2 matching 10 bases. Germline assignment: CDR1 SGDLS and CDR2 YYNGEE. Germline trimming cut 4 bases from V and 7 bases from J; bases unmatched to any gene: 11. This CDR3 spans 16 amino acids. The CDR3 region is CASSQGGLAGVNEQFF. The CDR3 DNA reads as TGTGCCAGCAGCCAGGGGGGGCTAGCGGGAGTGAATGAGCAGTTCTTC. Supplemented by reference TRBV9 and TRBJ2-1, the full variable domain reads DSGVTQTPKHLITATGQRVTLRCSPRSGDLSVYWYQQSLDQGLQFLIQYYNGEERAKGNILERFSAQQFPDLHSELNLSSLELGDSALYFCASSQGGLAGVNEQFFGPGTRLTVL.

This clone occurred a few times. The J gene is TRBJ2-7, the V gene TRBV5-6; D possibly corresponds to TRBD2 (6 bases). Germline assignment: CDR1 SGHDT and CDR2 YYEEEE. This CDR3 is built from 15 residues. V was trimmed by 2 bases and J by 2 bases, leaving 14 bases between them. The CDR3 loop reads CASSLGGSTAYEQYF. The CDR3 bases are TGTGCCAGCAGCTTAGGAGGGAGTACGGCCTACGAGCAGTACTTC.

The gene calls are TRBV30 and TRBJ1-3; 7 nucleotides line up with TRBD1. V trimming: 0 bases; J trimming: 2 bases; junction bases outside the gene matches: 4. The germline gives CDR1 GTSNPN, CDR2 SVGIG (reference sequence). The CDR3 totals 15 residues. CDR3 loop: CAWSVQGTAGNTIYF. CDR3 DNA sequence: TGTGCCTGGAGTGTACAAGGGACAGCTGGAAACACCATATATTTT.

The chain has TRBV7-9 and TRBJ1-6; D remains ambiguous. CDR1 SEHNR and CDR2 FQNEAQ come from the germline V gene (reference sequence). V lost 5 bases to trimming and J lost 9 bases, with 20 bases between them. This CDR3 has 16 residues. CDR3 DNA: TGTGCCAGCAGCCCGGCGGGCCTCCCGGGCCTTTCACCCCTCCACTTT. This sequence encodes CASSPAGLPGLSPLHF.

V usage is TRBV12-2 and J usage is TRBJ2-5; TRBD1, the table's D call, was not compared with the DNA. TRBV12-2 is a documented pseudogene. The CDR3 loop spans 15 amino acids. CDR3 residues: CASRPGQGGKETQYF. The CDR3 nucleotides read TGTGCAAGTCGCCCCGGACAGGGCGGGAAAGAGACCCAGTACTTC.

This clone was seen once. V and J are TRBV7-9 and TRBJ1-1, with D unclear. With 3 bases removed from V and 3 bases from J, the gap between germline ends came to 8 bases. In germline, CDR1 is SEHNR, CDR2 FQNEAQ (reference sequence). The CDR3 totals 13 residues. CDR3 sequence: CASSLLTDTEAFF. CDR3 in DNA: TGTGCCAGCAGCTTGTTAACGGACACTGAAGCTTTCTTT.

J is TRBJ2-3 and V is TRBV5-1; D is unclear. V lost 0 bases to trimming and J lost 0 bases, with 8 bases between them. This CDR3 is built from 15 residues. Germline values: CDR1 SGHRS, CDR2 YFSETQ. The CDR3 spells CASSLGRTSTDTQYF. The CDR3 region has the DNA TGCGCCAGCAGCTTGGGTCGAACTAGCACAGATACGCAGTATTTT.

The chain employs TRBV6-5 and TRBJ2-2; TRBD2 aligns across 8 bases. The length of the CDR3 is 14 residues. Germline loops: CDR1 MNHEY, CDR2 SVGAGI. With 8 bases clipped from V and 3 bases from J, the junction kept 5 bases outside the gene matches. The CDR3 coding sequence is TGTGCCAGCCGCCCTAGCGGGTACACCGGGGAGCTGTTTTTT. It yields the protein CASRPSGYTGELFF.

The rearrangement uses TRBV6-5 and TRBJ2-7; tentatively, D is TRBD2 (6 bases). CDR1 and CDR2 (germline): MNHEY, SVGAGI. Trimming stripped 5 bases from V and 5 bases from J, with 13 bases between. CDR3 size: 13 residues. The CDR3 coding sequence is TGTGCCAGCAGTCCTTCTAGCGTCCACGAGCAGTACTTC. This encodes CASSPSSVHEQYF.

The chain joins TRBV7-6 to TRBJ2-1; D is uncertain. Germline CDR1 SGHVS, CDR2 FNYEAQ. CDR3 length equals 16 residues. Trimming removed 2 bases at V and 0 bases at J, with 11 bases between. CDR3 sequence reads: CASSLSGSSSYNEQFF. Written as DNA, the CDR3 is TGTGCCAGCAGCTTATCTGGGTCGAGCTCCTACAATGAGCAGTTCTTC.

The rearrangement joins TRBV30 to TRBJ1-2, with D perhaps matching TRBD1 (5 bases). The CDR3 has 19 amino acids. V lost 2 bases and J lost 0, with 25 bases in between. Germline V gene lookup returns CDR1 GTSNPN and CDR2 SVGIG (reference sequence). The CDR3 region is CAWSSVSVSAGHSNYGYTF. The CDR3, as DNA: TGTGCCTGGAGTAGTGTTTCTGTCTCGGCAGGGCATTCTAACTATGGCTACACCTTC.

The chain employs TRBV11-2 and TRBJ2-5; D is unresolved. The CDR3 loop spans 14 amino acids. Germline V gives CDR1 SGHAT, CDR2 FQNNGV. V gave up 4 bases and J gave up 2 bases, with 11 bases separating them. The CDR3 loop reads CASSSEIRQETQYF. In nucleotides, the CDR3 is TGTGCCAGCAGCTCGGAGATCCGGCAAGAGACCCAGTACTTC.

The chain employs TRBV6-6 and TRBJ2-7; 8 nucleotides agree with TRBD1. After removal of 2 bases from V and 3 bases from J, the junction contained 6 bases not matched to a gene. From germline, CDR1 is MNHNY and CDR2 SVGAGI (reference sequence). The length of the CDR3 is 15 residues. In nucleotides, the CDR3 is TGTGCCAGCAGTTACCAGACAGGGGCCGGCTACGAGCAGTACTTC. It specifies CASSYQTGAGYEQYF.

This sequence joins TRBV14 and TRBJ2-1, with D perhaps TRBD2 (5 bases). Germline V CDR1 and CDR2: SGHDN, FVKESK. This CDR3 has 13 amino acids. The V end lost 1 base, the J end lost 9 bases, and 10 bases lay between the germline ends. CDR3 region: CASSQASGSEQFF. DNA for the CDR3: TGTGCCAGCAGCCAAGCGAGTGGGAGTGAGCAGTTCTTC.

This clone was seen just once. This chain uses TRBV7-6 with TRBJ2-5; D is unresolved. CDR3 size: 12 residues. Germline loops: CDR1 SGHVS, CDR2 FNYEAQ. Trimming took 1 base from V and 5 from J, leaving 5 bases between them. The CDR3 protein is CASSLGAETQYF. Written as DNA, the CDR3 is TGTGCCAGCAGCTTAGGGGCGGAGACCCAGTACTTC.